This TCR beta chain appears in the sequencing data of a study of blood T cell repertoires in COVID-19 (TCRdb year 2020). At the level of the whole study: Collaborator samples came from the United States, Italy and Spain and covered acute and convalescent phases of COVID-19. The sample metadata nearly always contained a de-identified subject ID, COVID-19 status, age in years and sex. Subjects who had been exposed to COVID-19, were actively infected with it, or had recovered from it provided the deeply sampled blood TCRbeta repertoires that made up the dataset. The prospective study material was composed of cDNA or gDNA derived from T cells, B-cell-depleted T cells, or PBMCs. Samples were obtained from the ongoing ImmuneRACE study (first 160 participants) and from over 1,000 subjects provided by 6 global collaborators. Where available, HLA class I and class II types were obtained from metadata supplied by the sample provider rather than from assay-based typing. The repertoires were released in a freely available public database meant as a resource for research on the immune response to SARS-CoV-2. Beyond this particular receptor, the publication reports: The amount of clinical and demographic metadata varied by source and participant and was provided uncurated.

The immunoSEQ Assay, a bias-controlled multiplex PCR, was used to amplify TCRbeta CDR3 regions from genomic DNA. In the source study's methods: Within the assay, amplification of reference gene primers was used to estimate how many nucleated cells each sample contained. Sequence reads were collapsed and filtered to measure the absolute abundance of every unique TCRbeta CDR3 rearrangement. Productive Simpson clonality was computed per sample as the square root of Simpson's diversity index over productive rearrangements. TCRdb re-hosts the immuneACCESS table, in-frame sequences only. Its copies lack some clones; in the studies checked, an unresolved V gene accounts for under half of them, and the cause for the rest is not known. Clone size and the V and J calls come from that table; the DNA yielded D and trimming. The sample table holds 250,000 to 350,000 clones, of which about nine tenths were seen once. In total, the top ten clones hold less than 2.5% of the sample.

Cut back by 5 bases and 2 bases, the V and J ends lie 7 bases apart. The germline V gene (reference sequence) yields SEHNR for CDR1 and FQNEAQ for CDR2. The CDR3 covers 12 residues, taking in both the cysteine and the phenylalanine. Left in the record is the CDR3 DNA by itself, 36 bases read in frame from the first base. Each collaborating institution followed its own protocols to collect whole blood in K2EDTA tubes. For TCRbeta analysis, collaborators shipped samples in one of three forms: frozen whole blood, isolated PBMCs, or DNA extracted from either of those sample types. This clone has more than one count but fewer than ten. This clone's antigen is unknown. Base qualities are not recorded, but no much larger clone differs from it by a single base.

The receptor was isolated from a man aged 18 to 35 with active or convalescent COVID-19. The sequencing sample was made of peripheral blood. The V gene is TRBV7-9 and the J gene is TRBJ2-7, with TRBD2 tentatively as D gene (5 bases match). The DNA sequence is TGTGCCAGCAGCCTGAGGGCCTACGAGCAGTACTTC. This sequence encodes CASSLRAYEQYF.